This T cell receptor beta chain was profiled in a study of T-cell reconstitution after alpha-beta-depleted transplantation in children. Comments on this clonotype: Its specificity is unknown.

Findings and limits, study-wide: Reportedly, roughly two months post-transplant, alpha-beta T cells arose from several hundred expanded graft clones. Some patients showed high day-60 TCRbeta diversity, which derived from surviving recipient T cells and thymic progenitors. The authors attributed T-cell counts and diversity one year after transplant mostly to newly produced T cells.

Germline V gives CDR1 SGHTA, CDR2 FQGNSA. CDR3 length equals 14 residues. V shed 5 bases and J shed 2 bases, with 12 bases lying between them. Preparation of the TCRbeta library involved a method that used unique molecular identifiers. Each CDR3 protein gets one entry after TCRdb re-called the PCR reads with MiXCR. The sample yields around 670,000 distinct CDR3 sequences, around 13% seen once. Sequences were derived from PBMCs, sampled before TCRalphabeta/CD19-depleted stem cell transplant. The TCR sequence derives from a girl aged 2-10 years with congenital amegakaryocytic thrombocytopenia, due to receive a stem cell transplant. This chain joins TRBV7-2 and TRBJ2-5; D unresolved. CDR3 region: CASSRLGFQETQYF. Written as DNA, the CDR3 is TGTGCCAGCAGCCGCCTGGGGTTTCAAGAGACCCAGTACTTC.